Here is one T cell receptor beta chain with its context. The sample originates from a study of blood T cell repertoires in COVID-19. Background on the study: COVID-19 samples, acute and convalescent, were from the United States, Italy and Spain. PBMCs, B-cell-depleted T cells, or T cells provided the cDNA or gDNA that made up the material.

Original processing notes: Scientists estimated how many nucleated cells there were by amplifying reference gene primers. The assay was immunoSEQ multiplex PCR, and TCRdb's table has in-frame clones only and misses some. The V and J calls and the clone size are those of that table, but D and trimming were determined from the DNA. The data contain 95,000 to 150,000 clones, approximately 80% of them singletons. Germline-derived CDR1 and CDR2 are LGHDT and YNNKEL (reference sequence). Trimming pared 2 bases from V and 10 bases from J, leaving 20 bases between. The CDR3 is 16 residues long. Sequences were obtained from peripheral blood. The chain recombines TRBV3-1 (or the pseudogene TRBV3-2) with TRBJ1-4; the D gene is possibly TRBD1 (5 bases). The receptor's source is a human donor in a cohort sampled during active COVID-19. CDR3 residues: CASSQSVGRDNVKLFF. As DNA, the CDR3 is TGTGCCAGCAGCCAAAGTGTTGGCAGGGATAACGTAAAACTGTTTTTT.